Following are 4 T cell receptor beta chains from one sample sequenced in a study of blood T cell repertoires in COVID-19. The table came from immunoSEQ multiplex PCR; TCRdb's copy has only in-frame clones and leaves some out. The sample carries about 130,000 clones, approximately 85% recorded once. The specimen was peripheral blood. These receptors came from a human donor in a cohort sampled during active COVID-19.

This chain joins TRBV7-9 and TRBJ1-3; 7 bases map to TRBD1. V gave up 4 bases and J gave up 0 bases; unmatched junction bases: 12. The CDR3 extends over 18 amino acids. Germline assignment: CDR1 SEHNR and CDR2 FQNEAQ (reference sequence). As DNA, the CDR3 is TGTGCCAGCAGCTCAACCCCTCCAGGGGGATACTCTGGAAACACCATATATTTT. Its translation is CASSSTPPGGYSGNTIYF.

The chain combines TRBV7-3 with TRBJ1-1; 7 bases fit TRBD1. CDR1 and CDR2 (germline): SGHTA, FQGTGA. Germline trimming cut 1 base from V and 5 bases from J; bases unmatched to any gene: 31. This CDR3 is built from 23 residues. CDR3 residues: CASSLRSLGGFAGGSLGRTEAFF. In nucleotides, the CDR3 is TGTGCCAGCAGCTTAAGATCCTTGGGGGGCTTCGCAGGGGGGTCCCTAGGCCGTACTGAAGCTTTCTTT.

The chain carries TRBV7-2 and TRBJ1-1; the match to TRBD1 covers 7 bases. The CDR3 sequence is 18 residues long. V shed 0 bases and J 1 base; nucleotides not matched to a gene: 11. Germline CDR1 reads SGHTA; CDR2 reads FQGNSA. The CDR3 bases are TGTGCCAGCAGCTTAGCGGGGGTGACAGGGCCAGAGAACACTGAAGCTTTCTTT. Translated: CASSLAGVTGPENTEAFF.

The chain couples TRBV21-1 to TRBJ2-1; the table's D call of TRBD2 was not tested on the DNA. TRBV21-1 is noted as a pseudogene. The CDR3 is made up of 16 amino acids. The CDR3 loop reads CAIDSEGGYQGHEQFF. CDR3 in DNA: TGTGCCATCGATAGCGAGGGAGGGTACCAGGGGCATGAGCAGTTCTTC.